Listed below are T cell receptor beta chains from one sample, sequenced in a study of technical replicates of blood from several donors. Sequencing used immunoSEQ multiplex PCR; TCRdb keeps in-frame clones, though not all of them. This sample carries over 50,000 clones, around 97% of them seen once, and the ten largest clones take 0.19%. Sequencing was done on a sample of T cells isolated from PBMCs. These receptors were taken from a human donor in good health. The CDR3 runs from the conserved cysteine through the conserved F or W. D genes are given only for firm matches. Not all rows give a size; the values are once, few, many and, for expanded clones, a class.

>TRBJ1-1|-|-|TRBV18
CASSPLGGAGNTEAFF
TGTGCCAGCTCACCCCTTGGGGGGGCCGGGAACACTGAAGCTTTCTTT
>TRBJ1-2|-|-|TRBV18
CASSPARGGFNYGYTF
TGTGCCAGCTCACCAGCCAGGGGCGGATTTAACTATGGCTACACCTTC
>TRBJ2-3|TRBD1|-|TRBV18
CASSPRFQGQGLTDTQYF
TGTGCCAGCTCACCTCGGTTCCAGGGACAGGGCCTCACAGATACGCAGTATTTT
>TRBJ2-7|TRBD1|-|TRBV4-1
CASSQGPRGQGTYEQYF
TGCGCCAGCAGCCAAGGACCGAGGGGACAGGGGACCTACGAGCAGTACTTC
>TRBJ2-7|TRBD1|-|TRBV11-1
CATGFGTDYEQYF
TGTGCCACAGGCTTCGGGACAGACTACGAGCAGTACTTC
>TRBJ2-7|-|-|TRBV28
CASRLTSSEQYF
TGTGCCAGCAGACTCACTAGTAGCGAGCAGTACTTC
>TRBJ2-3|TRBD2|-|TRBV29-1
CSVERRGASTDTQYF
TGCAGCGTTGAACGGCGGGGGGCAAGCACAGATACGCAGTATTTT
>TRBJ1-1|-|-|TRBV7-2
CASSLTRTEGAFF
TGTGCCAGCAGCCTGACCCGGACAGAGGGAGCTTTCTTT
>TRBJ2-5|-|-|TRBV27
CASSFVGLGETQYF
TGTGCCAGCAGTTTTGTGGGGCTAGGAGAGACCCAGTACTTC
>TRBJ1-1|TRBD1|-|TRBV4-2
CASSQDKGQAGTPTEAFF
TGTGCCAGCAGCCAAGATAAGGGACAGGCAGGAACCCCCACTGAAGCTTTCTTT
>TRBJ2-1|TRBD2|-|TRBV2
CASSSYGLAGGAENGDEQFF
TGTGCCAGCAGTTCCTACGGACTAGCGGGAGGAGCTGAGAATGGCGATGAGCAGTTCTTC
>TRBJ2-7|-|-|TRBV28
CASTKGLPVIYEQYF
TGTGCCAGCACAAAGGGACTCCCCGTTATATACGAGCAGTACTTC
>TRBJ1-1|TRBD1|-|TRBV25-1
CASSDGDGQGVAFF
TGTGCCAGCAGTGATGGGGACGGACAGGGCGTAGCTTTCTTT
>TRBJ2-2|TRBD1|-|TRBV5-1
CASSLKLQGGSGELFF
TGCGCCAGCAGCTTGAAGCTACAGGGGGGATCCGGGGAGCTGTTTTTT
>TRBJ1-2|-|-|TRBV19
CASSIWGVGGYTF
TGTGCCAGTAGTATATGGGGAGTTGGAGGCTACACCTTC
>TRBJ1-5|-|-|TRBV28
CASSPNTPPQHF
TGTGCCAGCAGTCCGAACACACCGCCCCAGCATTTT
>TRBJ2-5|TRBD2|once|TRBV10-3
CAISGLAGETQYF
TGTGCCATCAGTGGACTAGCGGGAGAGACCCAGTACTTC
>TRBJ2-7|TRBD2|-|TRBV6-5
CASSYTGLGTYEQYF
TGTGCCAGCAGTTACACGGGACTAGGGACCTACGAGCAGTACTTC
>TRBJ2-1|TRBD2|once|TRBV6-5
CASTHQTSGYNEQFF
TGTGCCAGCACCCACCAGACTAGCGGCTACAATGAGCAGTTCTTC
>TRBJ1-3|-|-|TRBV4-1
CASSQESGFAGNTIYF
TGCGCCAGCAGCCAAGAGTCCGGGTTCGCTGGAAACACCATATATTTT
>TRBJ2-2|-|-|TRBV11-3
CASSFGGTTNTGELFF
TGTGCCAGCAGCTTTGGCGGGACGACGAACACCGGGGAGCTGTTTTTT
>TRBJ2-3|TRBD2|-|TRBV28
CASRTGGLAGWLGTDTQYF
TGTGCCAGCAGAACCGGGGGACTAGCGGGATGGTTGGGCACAGATACGCAGTATTTT
>TRBJ1-6|TRBD1|-|TRBV6-5
CASSLGQFDNSPLHF
TGTGCCAGCAGCCTGGGACAGTTTGATAATTCACCCCTCCACTTT
>TRBJ2-7|TRBD2|-|TRBV5-1
CASSSFLLFSGRDEQYF
TGCGCCAGCAGCTCGTTCCTACTTTTTAGCGGGAGAGACGAGCAGTACTTC
>TRBJ2-3|TRBD1|-|TRBV5-4
CASSLGQGGADTQYF
TGTGCCAGCAGCTTAGGACAGGGGGGCGCCGATACGCAGTATTTT